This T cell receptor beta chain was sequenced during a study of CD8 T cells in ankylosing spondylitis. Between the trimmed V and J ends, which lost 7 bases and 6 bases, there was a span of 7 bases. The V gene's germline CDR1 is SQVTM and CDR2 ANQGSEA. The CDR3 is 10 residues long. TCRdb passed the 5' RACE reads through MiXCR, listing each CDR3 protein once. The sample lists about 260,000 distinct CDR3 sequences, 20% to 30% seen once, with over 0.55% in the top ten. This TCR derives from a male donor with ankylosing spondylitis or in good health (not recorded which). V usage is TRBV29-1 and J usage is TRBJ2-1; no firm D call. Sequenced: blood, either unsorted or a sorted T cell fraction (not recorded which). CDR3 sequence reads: CSGRVNEQFF. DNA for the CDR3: TGCAGCGGTAGGGTCAATGAGCAGTTCTTC.